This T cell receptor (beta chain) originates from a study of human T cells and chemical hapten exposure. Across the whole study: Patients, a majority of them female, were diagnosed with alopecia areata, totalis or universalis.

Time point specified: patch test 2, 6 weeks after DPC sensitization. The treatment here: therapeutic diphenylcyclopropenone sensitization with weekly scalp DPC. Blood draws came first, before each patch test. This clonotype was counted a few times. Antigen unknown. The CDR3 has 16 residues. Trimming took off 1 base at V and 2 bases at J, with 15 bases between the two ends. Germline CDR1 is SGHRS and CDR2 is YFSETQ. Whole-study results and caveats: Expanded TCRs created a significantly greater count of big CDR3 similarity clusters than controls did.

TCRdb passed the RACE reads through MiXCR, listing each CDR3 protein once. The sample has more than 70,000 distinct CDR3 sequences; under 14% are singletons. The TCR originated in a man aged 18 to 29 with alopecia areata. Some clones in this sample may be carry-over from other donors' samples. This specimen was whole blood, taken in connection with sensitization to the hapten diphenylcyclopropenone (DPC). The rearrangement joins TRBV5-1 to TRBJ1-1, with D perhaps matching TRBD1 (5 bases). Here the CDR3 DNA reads TGCGCCAGCAGCTTGTGGGGCCCAGACACAAACACTGAAGCTTTCTTT. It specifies CASSLWGPDTNTEAFF.